This paragraph reports one TCR beta chain. The CDR3 covers 15 residues. The V and J ends lost 2 bases and 4 bases respectively, with 12 bases between them. CDR1 SGHVS and CDR2 FQNEAQ come from the germline V gene. Each TCR beta library was made by quantitative 5'-RACE that incorporated molecular barcodes. TCRdb itself ran the 5' RACE reads through MiXCR, one entry per CDR3 protein. The table has 150,000 to 200,000 distinct CDR3 sequences, roughly 30% seen once. The data originate from a study of CD8 T cells in ankylosing spondylitis. The source is a male donor with ankylosing spondylitis. Sequenced material: synovial fluid, either unsorted or a sorted T cell fraction (not recorded which). V usage is TRBV7-8 and J usage is TRBJ2-1; possibly TRBD1 for D (6 bases). This CDR3 reads CASSLRQETYNEQFF. In nucleotides, the CDR3 is TGTGCCAGCAGCTTAAGACAGGAGACTTACAATGAGCAGTTCTTC.